Below, one TCR beta chain is given with its context. This sample is part of a study of graft-versus-host responses after intestinal transplantation. Study results and limitations: Early after transplant, HvG clones declined as circulating GvH clones peaked.

The repertoire was sequenced with immunoSEQ multiplex PCR; TCRdb's copy has only in-frame clones and lacks some. Here the sample spans approximately 10,000 clones, 25% to 30% being singletons. Plated together were about 200,000 CFSE-labeled responder cells and about 200,000 irradiated, violet-dye-labeled stimulator cells. The authors sorted proliferating CFSE-low CD3+CD4+ and CD3+CD8+ responders after the reaction. The germline V gene encodes CDR1 MGHDK and CDR2 SYGVNS. The germline V and J ends were trimmed by 4 bases and 4 bases, with 10 bases remaining between them. This CDR3 has 13 amino acids. The J gene is TRBJ1-1, the V gene TRBV25-1; no definite D call. This sample comprised alloreactive CD8+ T cells from a mixed lymphocyte reaction culture, obtained before intestinal transplant. The subset here: CFSE-low proliferating T cells sorted from roughly six-day pre-transplant mixed lymphocyte reaction (GvH or HvG direction). The clonotype was recovered from a human patient who received an intestinal transplant. CDR3 protein: CASSVGGLTEAFF. As DNA, the CDR3 is TGTGCCAGCAGTGTGGGAGGGCTCACTGAAGCTTTCTTT.